One and the same sample provided the 8 T cell receptor beta chains below, sequenced in a study of cytomegalovirus exposure and HLA in healthy donors. The PCR ran on 60 Vbeta and 13 Jbeta primers. Clones were read by immunoSEQ multiplex PCR, and TCRdb kept only the in-frame ones, dropping some. The sample records fewer than 200,000 clones, 70% to 80% being singletons. Sequencing was carried out using PBMCs. All receptors derive from a man aged 55-75 years in good health and CMV-seronegative.

In this sample, this clone turned up once. The J gene is TRBJ1-1, the V gene TRBV11-2; tentative D call: TRBD1 (6 bases). CDR3 length equals 15 residues. V lost 5 bases to trimming and J lost 2 bases, with 15 bases between them. Germline V gene sequence: CDR1 SGHAT, CDR2 FQNNGV. This chain's CDR3 is CASSPQGQGNTEAFF. The CDR3 region has the DNA TGTGCCAGCAGCCCACAGGGTCAAGGAAACACTGAAGCTTTCTTT.

This chain connects TRBV4-3 to TRBJ2-7, with D possibly being TRBD2 (6 bases). V gave up 1 base and J gave up 3 bases, with 19 bases separating them. Germline CDR1 reads LGHNA; CDR2 reads YSLEER. CDR3 length: 17 residues. CDR3 in DNA: TGCGCCAGCAGCCAAGTATCTCTTCGGCGGGACCTCTACGAGCAGTACTTC. Protein sequence: CASSQVSLRRDLYEQYF.

The chain recombines TRBV10-3 with TRBJ1-2, with D perhaps TRBD1 (5 bases). The germline CDR1 and CDR2 sequences are ENHRY and SYGVKD. This CDR3 comprises 15 residues. Trimming took off 2 bases at V and 2 bases at J, with 12 bases between the two ends. CDR3 loop: CAISEAREGNYGYTF. Written as DNA, the CDR3 is TGTGCCATCAGTGAGGCCAGGGAGGGGAACTATGGCTACACCTTC.

This clone was detected only a few times. The rearrangement joins TRBV7-2 to TRBJ2-5; 9 bases align to TRBD1. V lost 2 bases to trimming and J lost 5 bases; unmatched junction nucleotides: 3. CDR1 and CDR2 from the germline V gene are SGHTA and FQGNSA. The length of the CDR3 is 14 residues. CDR3 region: CASSLTGGAETQYF. The CDR3, as DNA: TGTGCCAGCAGCTTAACAGGGGGCGCGGAGACCCAGTACTTC.

This clone was detected only a few times. This sequence joins TRBV19 and TRBJ1-5, with 7 bases fitting TRBD1. From germline, CDR1 is LNHDA and CDR2 SQIVND (reference sequence). J gave up 2 bases and V 9 bases, and 16 bases lay outside the gene matches. This CDR3 is 17 amino acids long. The CDR3 reads CARDRDSLPGGNQPQHF. DNA for the CDR3: TGTGCCAGAGACCGGGACAGCCTACCTGGCGGCAATCAGCCCCAGCATTTT.

J is TRBJ1-5 and V is TRBV13, with 7 positions matching TRBD1. CDR3 length equals 15 residues. V shed 5 bases and J 1 base; nucleotides not matched to a gene: 5. Per germline, CDR1 PRHDT and CDR2 FYEKMQ (reference sequence). Here the CDR3 reads CASSKGAVSNQPQHF. The CDR3 nucleotides are TGTGCCAGCAGCAAGGGGGCAGTCAGCAATCAGCCCCAGCATTTT. The full variable domain, its missing parts supplied by reference TRBV13 and TRBJ1-5, is AAGVIQSPRHLIKEKRETATLKCYPIPRHDTVYWYQQGPGQDPQFLISFYEKMQSDKGSIPDRFSAQQFSDYHSELNMSSLELGDSALYFCASSKGAVSNQPQHFGDGTRLSIL.

The chain couples TRBV18 to TRBJ2-1, with D maybe TRBD1 (6 bases). Germline CDR1 reads KGHSH; CDR2 reads LQKENI. The V and J ends lost 3 bases and 0 bases respectively, with 12 bases between them. The CDR3 extends over 16 amino acids. The CDR3 reads CASSPGTRSSYNEQFF. The CDR3 DNA reads as TGTGCCAGCTCACCGGGGACACGAAGCTCCTACAATGAGCAGTTCTTC. The complete variable domain, with remaining parts taken from reference TRBV18 and TRBJ2-1, reads NAGVMQNPRHLVRRRGQEARLRCSPMKGHSHVYWYRQLPEEGLKFMVYLQKENIIDESGMPKERFSAEFPKEGPSILRIQQVVRGDSAAYFCASSPGTRSSYNEQFFGPGTRLTVL.

The chain joins TRBV7-7 to TRBJ2-2; a weak D match, TRBD2 (6 bases). V dropped 4 bases and J dropped 1 base, with 22 bases sitting between them. Germline values: CDR1 SSHAT, CDR2 FNYEAQ (reference sequence). The CDR3 is 19 residues long. The CDR3 loop reads CASSSRGTSGILNTGELFF. CDR3 nucleotide sequence: TGTGCCAGCAGCTCCCGGGGGACCTCGGGGATACTGAACACCGGGGAGCTGTTTTTT.